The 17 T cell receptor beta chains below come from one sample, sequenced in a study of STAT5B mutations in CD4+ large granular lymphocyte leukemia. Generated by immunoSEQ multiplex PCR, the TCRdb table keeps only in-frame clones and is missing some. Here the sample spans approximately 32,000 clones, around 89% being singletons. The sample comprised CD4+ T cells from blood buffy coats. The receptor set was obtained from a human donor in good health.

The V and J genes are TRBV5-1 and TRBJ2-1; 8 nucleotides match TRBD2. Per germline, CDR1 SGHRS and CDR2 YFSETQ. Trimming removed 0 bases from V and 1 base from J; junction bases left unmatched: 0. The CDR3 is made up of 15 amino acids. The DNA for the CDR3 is TGCGCCAGCAGCTTGGGCGGGGGGTCCTACAATGAGCAGTTCTTC. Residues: CASSLGGGSYNEQFF.

The CDR3 protein is CASSLFSTVNYEQYF. For the CDR3, the DNA is TGTGCCAGCAGCTTGTTTTCGACAGTAAACTACGAGCAGTACTTC. This chain uses TRBV5-5 with TRBJ2-7; a possible D gene is TRBD1 (5 bases). The CDR3 has 15 residues. V dropped 1 base and J dropped 3 bases, with 14 bases sitting between them. Germline loops: CDR1 SGHKS, CDR2 YYEKEE (reference sequence).

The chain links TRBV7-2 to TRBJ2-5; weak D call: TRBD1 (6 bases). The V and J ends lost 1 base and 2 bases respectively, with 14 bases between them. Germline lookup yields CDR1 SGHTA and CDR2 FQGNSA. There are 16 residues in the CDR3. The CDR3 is CASSLGDMLAQETQYF. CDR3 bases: TGTGCCAGCAGCTTAGGGGACATGTTGGCTCAAGAGACCCAGTACTTC.

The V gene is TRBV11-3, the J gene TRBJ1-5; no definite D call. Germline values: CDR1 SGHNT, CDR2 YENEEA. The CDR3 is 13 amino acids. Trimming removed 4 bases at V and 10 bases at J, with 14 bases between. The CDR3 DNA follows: TGTGCCAGCAGCTCCGACGGCAGAAAACCCCAGCATTTT. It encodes CASSSDGRKPQHF.

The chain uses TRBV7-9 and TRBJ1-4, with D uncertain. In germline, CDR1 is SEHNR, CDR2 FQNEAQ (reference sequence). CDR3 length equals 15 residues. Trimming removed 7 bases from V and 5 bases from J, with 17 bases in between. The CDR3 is CASTPPGSGNEKLFF. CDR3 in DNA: TGTGCCAGCACCCCCCCGGGGTCTGGGAATGAAAAACTGTTTTTT. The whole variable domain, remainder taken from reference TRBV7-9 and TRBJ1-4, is DTGVSQNPRHKITKRGQNVTFRCDPISEHNRLYWYRQTLGQGPEFLTYFQNEAQLEKSRLLSDRFSAERPKGSFSTLEIQRTEQGDSAMYLCASTPPGSGNEKLFFGSGTQLSVL.

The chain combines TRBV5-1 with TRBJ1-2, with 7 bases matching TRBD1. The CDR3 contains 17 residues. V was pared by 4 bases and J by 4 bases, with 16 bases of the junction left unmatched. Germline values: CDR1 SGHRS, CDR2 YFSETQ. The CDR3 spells CASSPSPQGPRSYGYTF. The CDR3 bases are TGCGCCAGCAGCCCCTCCCCACAGGGGCCGAGAAGCTATGGCTACACCTTC.

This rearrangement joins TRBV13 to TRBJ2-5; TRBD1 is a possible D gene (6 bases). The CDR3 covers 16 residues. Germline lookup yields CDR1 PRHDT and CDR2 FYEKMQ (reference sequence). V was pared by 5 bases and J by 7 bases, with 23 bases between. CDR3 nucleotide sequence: TGTGCCAGCAGCCCCGAAAGGGGGACCCGGTTTGGGACCCAGTACTTC. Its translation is CASSPERGTRFGTQYF.

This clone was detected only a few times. The CDR3 region has the DNA TGTGCCAGCTCACCACAGGATACTAGGGGCTATGGCTACACCTTC. Amino acid sequence: CASSPQDTRGYGYTF. V and J are TRBV18 and TRBJ1-2, with D possibly matching TRBD1 (5 bases). The V gene lost 1 base and the J gene lost 4 bases, with 13 bases spanning the gap. This CDR3 region has 15 residues. The V gene's germline CDR1 is KGHSH and CDR2 LQKENI.

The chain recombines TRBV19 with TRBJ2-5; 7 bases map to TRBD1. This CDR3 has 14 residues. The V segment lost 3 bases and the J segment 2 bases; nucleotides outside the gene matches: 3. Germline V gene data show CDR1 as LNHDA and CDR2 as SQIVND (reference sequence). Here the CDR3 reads CASSIQGVQETQYF. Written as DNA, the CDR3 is TGTGCCAGTAGTATCCAGGGGGTACAAGAGACCCAGTACTTC.

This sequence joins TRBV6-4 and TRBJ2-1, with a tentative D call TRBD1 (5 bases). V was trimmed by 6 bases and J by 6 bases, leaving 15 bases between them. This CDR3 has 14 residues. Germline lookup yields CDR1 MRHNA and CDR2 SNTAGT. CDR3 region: CASSRQIHLNEQFF. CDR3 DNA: TGTGCCAGCAGCCGACAGATACACCTCAATGAGCAGTTCTTC.

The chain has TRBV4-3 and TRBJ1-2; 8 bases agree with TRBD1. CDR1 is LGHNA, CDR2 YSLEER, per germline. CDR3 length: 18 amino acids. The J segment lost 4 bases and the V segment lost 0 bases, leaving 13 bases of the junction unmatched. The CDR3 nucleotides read TGCGCCAGCAGCCAAGATGTAGGGGGACAGGCCACTACCTATGGCTACACCTTC. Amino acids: CASSQDVGGQATTYGYTF.

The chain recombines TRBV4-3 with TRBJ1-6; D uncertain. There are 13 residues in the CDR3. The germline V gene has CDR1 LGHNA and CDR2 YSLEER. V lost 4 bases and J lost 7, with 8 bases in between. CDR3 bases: TGCGCCAGCAGCCGGGAAGGGAATTCACCCCTCCACTTT. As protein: CASSREGNSPLHF.

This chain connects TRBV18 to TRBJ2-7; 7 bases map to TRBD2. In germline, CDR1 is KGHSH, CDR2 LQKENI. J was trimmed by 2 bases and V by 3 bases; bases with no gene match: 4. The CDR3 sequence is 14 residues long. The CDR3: CASSPPGLPYEQYF. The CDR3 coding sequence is TGTGCCAGCTCACCCCCGGGACTACCCTACGAGCAGTACTTC.

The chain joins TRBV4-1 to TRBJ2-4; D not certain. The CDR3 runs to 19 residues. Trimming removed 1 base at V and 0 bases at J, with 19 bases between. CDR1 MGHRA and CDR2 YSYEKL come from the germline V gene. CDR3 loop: CASSQADGKQKIAKNIQYF. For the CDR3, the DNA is TGCGCCAGCAGCCAAGCGGACGGAAAACAGAAGATAGCCAAAAACATTCAGTACTTC.

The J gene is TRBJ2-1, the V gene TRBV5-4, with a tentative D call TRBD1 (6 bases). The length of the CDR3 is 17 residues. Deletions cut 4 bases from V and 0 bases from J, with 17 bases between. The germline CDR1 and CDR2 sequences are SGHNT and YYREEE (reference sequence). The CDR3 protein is CASSGGGLTSSYNEQFF. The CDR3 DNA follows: TGTGCCAGCAGCGGGGGCGGGCTCACGAGCTCCTACAATGAGCAGTTCTTC.

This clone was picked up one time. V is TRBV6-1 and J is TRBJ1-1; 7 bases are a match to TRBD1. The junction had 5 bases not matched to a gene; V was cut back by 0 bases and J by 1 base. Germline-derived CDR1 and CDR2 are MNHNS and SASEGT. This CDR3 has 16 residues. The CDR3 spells CASSEARNRGNTEAFF. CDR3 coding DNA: TGTGCCAGCAGTGAAGCGCGAAACAGGGGGAACACTGAAGCTTTCTTT.

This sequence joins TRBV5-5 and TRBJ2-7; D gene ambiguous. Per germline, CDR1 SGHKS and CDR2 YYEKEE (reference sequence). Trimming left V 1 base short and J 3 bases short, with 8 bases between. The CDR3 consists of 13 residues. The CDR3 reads CASSLSWLYEQYF. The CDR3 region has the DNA TGTGCCAGCAGCTTGTCTTGGCTCTACGAGCAGTACTTC.